The clone carrying this T cell receptor beta chain was seen repeatedly, ten times or more. This sample stems from a study of T cells after posttransplantation cyclophosphamide. This CDR3 has 12 amino acids. Germline values: CDR1 SQVTM, CDR2 ANQGSEA. J gave up 9 bases and V 7 bases, and 9 bases lay outside the gene matches. Libraries were prepared by immunoSEQ multiplex PCR; TCRdb keeps only in-frame clonotypes and omits some of them. This sample has 40,000 to 45,000 clones and no singletons, with about 2% in the ten largest. V and J are TRBV29-1 and TRBJ2-1, with 7 positions matching TRBD1. This TCR came from a man aged 35 to 55 in good health, CMV-negative, and a related stem cell transplant donor. The sequencing sample was made of PBMCs. The CDR3 nucleotides read TGCAGCGGTGGGGACAGAGTTGCTGAGCAGTTCTTC. It codes for CSGGDRVAEQFF.